Below, 30 T cell receptor beta chains from the same sample are listed, as sequenced in a study of regulatory T cells in long-lasting Graves disease. Documented time point: persistent/refractory GD, antithyroid drugs over 5 years with positive TRAb. Extracted RNA from PBMCs served as the source of the TCR library. The TCR beta library used iRepertoire HTBI primers with Arm-PCR amplification of CDR3. TCRdb re-called the multiplex PCR reads through MiXCR, storing one row per CDR3 protein. The table includes 400,000 to 500,000 distinct CDR3 sequences, roughly a fifth detected once. The sequencing here drew on peripheral blood mononuclear cells (PBMCs), taken when the disease was refractory, from a patient treated with antithyroid drugs. These TCRs come from a female donor with Graves disease.

The chain recombines TRBV28 with TRBJ2-1; 10 bases map to TRBD1. The CDR3 has 14 amino acids. The V segment lost 5 bases and the J segment 8 bases; nucleotides outside the gene matches: 6. Germline V lookup: CDR1 MDHEN, CDR2 SYDVKM. The CDR3: CASSASGTGDEQFF. The DNA of the CDR3 is TGTGCCAGCAGTGCGTCCGGGACAGGGGATGAGCAGTTCTTC.

This chain connects TRBV5-1 to TRBJ1-2; 7 bases line up with TRBD1. Losses at the gene ends were 3 bases for V and 4 bases for J; bases not matched to a gene: 6. Germline assignment: CDR1 SGHRS and CDR2 YFSETQ. This CDR3 contains 14 residues. CDR3 sequence reads: CASSSHRGSYGYTF. DNA for the CDR3: TGCGCCAGCAGCTCCCACAGGGGAAGCTATGGCTACACCTTC.

The V gene is TRBV13, the J gene TRBJ2-1; 11 nucleotides align to TRBD2. The germline V gene encodes CDR1 PRHDT and CDR2 FYEKMQ (reference sequence). This CDR3 spans 15 amino acids. Trimming at V came to 5 bases and at J to 10 bases, leaving 10 bases not matched to a gene. CDR3 nucleotides: TGTGCCAGCAGCAACCGACTAGCGGGGTCTATCGAGCAGTTCTTC. This translates into CASSNRLAGSIEQFF.

This clonotype was found many times. The J gene is TRBJ1-4, the V gene TRBV27; a possible D gene is TRBD1 (5 bases). CDR1 is MNHEY, CDR2 SMNVEV, per germline (reference sequence). The CDR3 runs to 15 residues. The V gene lost 1 base and the J gene lost 3 bases, with 9 bases spanning the gap. The CDR3 coding sequence is TGTGCCAGCAGTTTATTGGGACCGTCTAATGAAAAACTGTTTTTT. Its protein is CASSLLGPSNEKLFF.

The sample holds a few counts of this clonotype. The V call is TRBV15, the J call TRBJ2-7; D is unresolved. The CDR3 sequence is 14 residues long. The V end lost 5 bases, the J end lost 2 bases, and 13 bases lay between the germline ends. Germline V gives CDR1 LNHNV, CDR2 YYDKDF (reference sequence). Written as DNA, the CDR3 is TGTGCCACCAGCGGACGGGCCGCTACCTACGAGCAGTACTTC. Translating gives CATSGRAATYEQYF.

This clonotype appeared many times. The chain employs TRBV6-5 and TRBJ1-1; no clear D. Germline V gene sequence: CDR1 MNHEY, CDR2 SVGAGI. Trimming cost V 3 bases and J 0 bases, with 5 bases left between them. The CDR3 runs to 13 residues. The CDR3 region has the DNA TGTGCCAGCAGTTATACAGTGAACACTGAAGCTTTCTTT. Protein: CASSYTVNTEAFF.

This clonotype was detected many times. An end of the junction differs from the germline gene, which may be a read error. V gene TRBV5-1 combines with J gene TRBJ1-2, with 8 bases lining up with TRBD1. There are 14 residues in the CDR3. The V gene's germline CDR1 is SGHRS and CDR2 YFSETQ. The CDR3 loop is CASSLPGGDYGYTF. The CDR3 bases are TGTGCCAGCAGCTTACCAGGGGGCGACTATGGCTACACCTTC. Full variable domain (missing parts from reference TRBV5-1 and TRBJ1-2): KAGVTQTPRYLIKTRGQQVTLSCSPISGHRSVSWYQQTPGQGLQFLFEYFSETQRNKGNFPGRFSGRQFSNSRSEMNVSTLELGDSALYLCASSLPGGDYGYTFGSGTRLTVV.

This clonotype has more than one count but fewer than ten. The chain is built from TRBV29-1 and TRBJ1-1; 10 nucleotides align to TRBD1. V trimming: 7 bases; J trimming: 4 bases; junction bases outside the gene matches: 6. There are 13 residues in the CDR3. Germline V gene lookup returns CDR1 SQVTM and CDR2 ANQGSEA. The CDR3 DNA sequence: TGCAGCGGGGACAGGGGAAGCGGCACTGAAGCTTTCTTT. This gives the protein CSGDRGSGTEAFF.

This clonotype was seen at least ten times. The rearrangement links TRBV2 to TRBJ1-4; the D is unclear. Germline values: CDR1 SNHLY, CDR2 FYNNEI. This CDR3 has 14 residues. V lost 8 bases, J lost 7 bases, and 17 bases lay in between. In DNA form, the CDR3 reads TGTGCCAGCTTACGCTCTCCCAGTGGTGAAAAACTGTTTTTT. Protein product: CASLRSPSGEKLFF.

There are a few counts of this clonotype. The chain carries TRBV5-1 and TRBJ2-7, with D perhaps TRBD2 (6 bases). This CDR3 has 14 amino acids. CDR1 is SGHRS, CDR2 YFSETQ, per germline. Trimming pared 2 bases from V and 6 bases from J, leaving 15 bases between. CDR3 sequence reads: CASSFQGGGSEQYF. The CDR3 nucleotides are TGCGCCAGCAGCTTCCAGGGAGGAGGAAGCGAGCAGTACTTC.

This clonotype was counted between two and nine times. CDR3 sequence reads: CASSSYGGTDEKLFF. The CDR3 DNA reads as TGTGCCAGCAGCTCATACGGGGGGACAGATGAAAAACTGTTTTTT. This sequence joins TRBV7-2 and TRBJ1-4, with TRBD1 matching over 7 bases. Trimming at V came to 4 bases and at J to 6 bases, leaving 8 bases not matched to a gene. Germline V gene lookup returns CDR1 SGHTA and CDR2 FQGNSA. This CDR3 comprises 15 residues.

This clonotype was observed at least ten times. The V and J genes are TRBV6-1 and TRBJ2-2; tentative D call: TRBD2 (7 bases). There are 12 residues in the CDR3. Germline CDR1 is MNHNS and CDR2 is SASEGT. V was clipped by 7 bases and J by 8 bases, with 11 bases between them. CDR3 in DNA: TGTGCCAGCAAGAGGGGGGGAGGGGAGCTGTTTTTT. This codes for CASKRGGGELFF.

The rearrangement uses TRBV3-1 and TRBJ2-5, with TRBD2 matching over 8 bases. CDR1 LGHDT and CDR2 YNNKEL come from the germline V gene (reference sequence). CDR3 length equals 17 residues. Trimming removed 0 bases from V and 4 bases from J; junction bases left unmatched: 10. The CDR3 DNA is TGTGCCAGCAGCCAAGATTTGGCACTAGCGGCGAGAGAGACCCAGTACTTC. Protein: CASSQDLALAARETQYF.

This clonotype was seen ten or more times. The chain uses TRBV6-1 and TRBJ1-4, with D hard to call. CDR1 MNHNS and CDR2 SASEGT come from the germline V gene. The CDR3 is 14 residues long. Trimming removed 5 bases from V and 2 bases from J, with 9 bases in between. CDR3 loop: CASSIPQTNEKLFF. The CDR3 nucleotides are TGTGCCAGCAGTATTCCTCAGACTAATGAAAAACTGTTTTTT.

The chain is built from TRBV20-1 and TRBJ1-2, with D possibly matching TRBD1 (5 bases). V was shortened by 5 bases and J by 6 bases, with 16 bases between the two germline ends. The CDR3 extends over 13 amino acids. Germline V lookup: CDR1 DFQATT, CDR2 SNEGSKA (reference sequence). CDR3 DNA sequence: TGCAGTGCTGGGGAGGGACCCTGGGATGGCTACACCTTC. The encoded protein is CSAGEGPWDGYTF.

This clonotype was seen only a few times. The chain carries TRBV4-1 and TRBJ2-5, with 11 bases aligning to TRBD1. Unmatched junction bases numbered 10, after V lost 2 bases and J lost 2 bases. Germline assignment: CDR1 MGHRA and CDR2 YSYEKL. CDR3 size: 18 residues. The CDR3 here is CASSQRAGTGGGQETQYF. The CDR3 region has the DNA TGCGCCAGCAGCCAAAGAGCCGGGACAGGGGGTGGTCAAGAGACCCAGTACTTC.

Note on this clonotype: A read error is possible here, since a much larger clone lies one base away. The chain uses TRBV6-1 and TRBJ1-1, with unresolved D. The V gene's germline CDR1 is MNHNS and CDR2 SASEGT. Trimming removed 5 bases from V and 3 bases from J, with 16 bases in between. This CDR3 contains 15 residues. This CDR3 is CASSTRPGGYTEAFF. CDR3 nucleotide sequence: TGTGCCAGCAGTACCCGACCCGGAGGGTACACTGAAGCTTTCTTT.

This clonotype was counted only a few times. Here the CDR3 DNA reads TGCAGTGCTAGTTCTGGGACCGGGGCAAGGGCAAACAATCAGCCCCAGCATTTT. Translating it yields CSASSGTGARANNQPQHF. The J gene is TRBJ1-5, the V gene TRBV20-1; D is perhaps TRBD1 (5 bases). V was trimmed by 3 bases and J by 3 bases, leaving 24 bases between them. Germline lookup yields CDR1 DFQATT and CDR2 SNEGSKA (reference sequence). This CDR3 is built from 18 residues.

The gene calls are TRBV7-2 and TRBJ2-1, with a possible D match to TRBD2 (6 bases). The V gene lost 3 bases and the J gene lost 4 bases, with 10 bases spanning the gap. Germline loops: CDR1 SGHTA, CDR2 FQGNSA. CDR3 length: 14 amino acids. The CDR3 coding sequence is TGTGCCAGCAGCTTGGGTCTAGCGTACAATGAGCAGTTCTTC. Translated, it gives CASSLGLAYNEQFF.

This clonotype was detected many times. The chain combines TRBV20-1 with TRBJ2-5; 7 nucleotides agree with TRBD1. This CDR3 is 16 amino acids long. V gave up 3 bases and J gave up 0 bases; unmatched junction bases: 10. CDR1 and CDR2 from the germline V gene are DFQATT and SNEGSKA (reference sequence). CDR3 DNA: TGCAGTGCTAGTGATTTGGGACAGAGACACCAAGAGACCCAGTACTTC. Translated, it gives CSASDLGQRHQETQYF.

This clonotype occurred many times. The chain joins TRBV28 to TRBJ2-6; D is undetermined. The CDR3 length is 15 residues. The germline gives CDR1 MDHEN, CDR2 SYDVKM. Trimming cost V 11 bases and J 1 base, with 15 bases left between them. The CDR3 DNA is TGTGCCGGCTCGGGCCCCGCTTCTGGGGCCAACGTCCTGACTTTC. The encoded protein is CAGSGPASGANVLTF.

The genes are TRBV5-1 and TRBJ2-7; tentative D call: TRBD2 (6 bases). V lost 4 bases to trimming and J lost 1 base, with 12 bases between them. This CDR3 has 14 amino acids. Germline V CDR1 and CDR2: SGHRS, YFSETQ. DNA of the CDR3: TGCGCCAGCAGCATGAATAGCGGATCCTACGAGCAGTACTTC. Protein sequence: CASSMNSGSYEQYF.

CDR3: CASSVGDQPQHF. CDR3 coding DNA: TGTGCCAGCAGCGTAGGGGATCAGCCCCAGCATTTT. The chain carries TRBV9 and TRBJ1-5; D not resolved. Germline CDR1 and CDR2: SGDLS and YYNGEE. This CDR3 has 12 residues. The germline V and J ends were trimmed by 0 bases and 5 bases, with 3 bases remaining between them. The variable domain in full, with the rest retrieved from reference TRBV9 and TRBJ1-5, is DSGVTQTPKHLITATGQRVTLRCSPRSGDLSVYWYQQSLDQGLQFLIQYYNGEERAKGNILERFSAQQFPDLHSELNLSSLELGDSALYFCASSVGDQPQHFGDGTRLSIL.

This clonotype was found a few times. This chain links TRBV20-1 with TRBJ2-5, with 7 bases aligning to TRBD1. CDR1 is DFQATT, CDR2 SNEGSKA, per germline (reference sequence). With 3 bases clipped from V and 1 base from J, the junction kept 8 bases outside the gene matches. CDR3 length equals 15 residues. CDR3 loop: CSASETGFPQETQYF. The CDR3 DNA is TGCAGTGCTAGTGAGACAGGGTTCCCCCAAGAGACCCAGTACTTC.

Ten or more counts support this clonotype. The gene calls are TRBV2 and TRBJ2-5; perhaps TRBD1 as D (6 bases). V lost 9 bases to trimming and J lost 2 bases, with 7 bases between them. The CDR3 contains 11 residues. Germline V gene lookup returns CDR1 SNHLY and CDR2 FYNNEI. The CDR3 nucleotides are TGTGCCAGAGGACAGCAAGAGACCCAGTACTTC. It translates to CARGQQETQYF.

The J gene is TRBJ2-3, the V gene TRBV28; a weak D match, TRBD2 (5 bases). Trimming took off 5 bases at V and 0 bases at J, with 12 bases between the two ends. The CDR3 sequence is 15 residues long. Germline loops: CDR1 MDHEN, CDR2 SYDVKM. The CDR3 nucleotides read TGTGCCAGCAGTCCGCTTGAGCGGAGCACAGATACGCAGTATTTT. The encoded protein is CASSPLERSTDTQYF.

This clonotype has a count of ten or more. The chain couples TRBV12-3 or TRBV12-4 to TRBJ1-2; perhaps TRBD1 as D (5 bases). The CDR3 is made up of 15 amino acids. V dropped 5 bases and J dropped 8 bases, with 21 bases sitting between them. CDR3 nucleotides: TGTGCCAGCAGTCAAAACCTATTGAGGGGAGGCGGCTACACCTTC. Its protein is CASSQNLLRGGGYTF.

The gene calls are TRBV30 and TRBJ1-6; TRBD1 aligns across 10 bases. The CDR3 extends over 15 amino acids. Per germline, CDR1 GTSNPN and CDR2 SVGIG (reference sequence). After removal of 3 bases from V and 9 bases from J, the junction contained 8 bases not matched to a gene. The CDR3 DNA is TGTGCCTGGAGCGCCTGGGACAGGGGATTTTCACCCCTCCACTTT. It translates to CAWSAWDRGFSPLHF.

This clonotype was seen a few times. The chain recombines TRBV7-9 with TRBJ1-1; D gene ambiguous. CDR1 and CDR2 (germline): SEHNR, FQNEAQ (reference sequence). The CDR3 runs 13 residues. V was cut by 2 bases and J by 0 bases, with 4 bases left in between. This chain's CDR3 is CASSLIMNTEAFF. The CDR3, as DNA: TGTGCCAGCAGCTTAATAATGAACACTGAAGCTTTCTTT.

The sample holds many counts of this clonotype. This chain connects TRBV28 to TRBJ1-4, with D possibly TRBD1 on 5 matching bases. The CDR3 covers 14 residues. The germline V and J ends were trimmed by 5 bases and 0 bases, with 7 bases remaining between them. Germline CDR1 MDHEN, CDR2 SYDVKM. The CDR3 reads CASSPGATNEKLFF. In DNA, the CDR3 is TGTGCCAGCAGTCCGGGGGCAACTAATGAAAAACTGTTTTTT.